The TCR beta chain described here comes from a study of cytomegalovirus exposure and HLA in healthy donors. The primer mix had 60 Vbeta and 13 Jbeta primers. Produced via immunoSEQ multiplex PCR; TCRdb's table is partial and in-frame only. The sample has around 150,000 clones; around 77% are singletons. Trimming removed 2 bases from V and 9 bases from J; junction bases left unmatched: 10. From germline, CDR1 is SGHTA and CDR2 FQGNSA. There are 15 residues in the CDR3. This clone was detected only once. The TCR sequence derives from a man aged 25 to 40 in good health and CMV-seronegative. The sequenced sample was PBMCs. The chain recombines TRBV7-2 with TRBJ2-7; the match to TRBD2 covers 10 bases. CDR3: CASSLQLAGDFGQYF. As DNA, the CDR3 is TGTGCCAGCAGCTTACAGCTAGCGGGAGATTTTGGGCAGTACTTC.